This T cell receptor beta chain was sequenced during a study of blood T cell repertoires in COVID-19. Study at large: Sites across the United States, Italy and Spain contributed samples from acute and convalescent COVID-19.

This table comes from immunoSEQ multiplex PCR, and its TCRdb copy is limited to in-frame clones, with some not included. Of 55,000 to 70,000 clones listed, 88% were seen once; the top ten hold roughly 43%. Germline CDR1 is MNHEY and CDR2 is SVGAGI. The CDR3 covers 13 residues. V lost 8 bases to trimming and J lost 4 bases, with 12 bases between them. This chain uses TRBV6-5 with TRBJ1-3, with unresolved D. The sequence was obtained from a woman aged 60-75 years with COVID-19, enrolled during active disease. Sequenced material: peripheral blood. CDR3 sequence: CASLSGAGNTIYF. The CDR3 DNA is TGTGCCAGCCTATCGGGAGCAGGAAACACCATATATTTT.